This T cell receptor (beta chain) was captured by sequencing in a study of Ad26.COV2.S vaccination and SARS-CoV-2 variants. CDR3 length equals 14 residues. The germline gives CDR1 SGHNT, CDR2 YYREEE (reference sequence). The V end lost 6 bases, the J end lost 3 bases, and 15 bases lay between the germline ends. Treatment meaning: around 19 received Ad26.COV2.S at low or high dose, single or two shots; 5 received placebo; per-sample allocation not given. Sampling was performed 63 days after the first vaccine or placebo injection. The method was immunoSEQ multiplex PCR; TCRdb's version includes in-frame clones alone and lacks a portion of them. The data show 300,000 to 350,000 clones, with approximately 80% seen just once and 2% to 2.5% held by the top ten.

The clonotype originates from a person between 18 and 60 years old who received the Ad26.COV2.S COVID-19 vaccine or a placebo. The source was peripheral blood, collected in a trial of Ad26.COV2.S vaccine versus placebo. V usage is TRBV5-4 and J usage is TRBJ1-2; TRBD1 is a possible D gene (6 bases). CDR3 residues: CASNWGGSDYGYTF. In DNA form, the CDR3 reads TGTGCCAGCAACTGGGGGGGCTCGGACTATGGCTACACCTTC.